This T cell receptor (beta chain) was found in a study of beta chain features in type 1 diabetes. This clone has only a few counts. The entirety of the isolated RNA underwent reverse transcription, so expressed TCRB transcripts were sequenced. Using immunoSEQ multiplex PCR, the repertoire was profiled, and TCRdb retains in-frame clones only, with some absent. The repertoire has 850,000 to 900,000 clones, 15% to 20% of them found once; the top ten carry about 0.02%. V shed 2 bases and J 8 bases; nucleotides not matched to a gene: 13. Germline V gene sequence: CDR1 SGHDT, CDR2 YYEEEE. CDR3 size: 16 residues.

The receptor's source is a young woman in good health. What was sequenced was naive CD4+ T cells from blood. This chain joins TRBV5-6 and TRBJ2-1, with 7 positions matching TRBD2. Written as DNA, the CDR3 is TGTGCCAGCAGCTTAGTCGGCGGGAGAGGGGCCGATGAGCAGTTCTTC. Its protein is CASSLVGGRGADEQFF.